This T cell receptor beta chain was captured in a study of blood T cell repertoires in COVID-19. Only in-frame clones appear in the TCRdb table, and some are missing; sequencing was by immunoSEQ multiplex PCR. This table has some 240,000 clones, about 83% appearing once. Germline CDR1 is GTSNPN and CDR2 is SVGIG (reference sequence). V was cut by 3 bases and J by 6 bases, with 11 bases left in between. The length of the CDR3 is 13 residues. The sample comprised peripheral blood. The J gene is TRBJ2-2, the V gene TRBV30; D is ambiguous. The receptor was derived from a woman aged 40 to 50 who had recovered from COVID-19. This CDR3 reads CAWREFFPGELFF. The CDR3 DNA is TGTGCCTGGAGGGAGTTTTTTCCCGGGGAGCTGTTTTTT. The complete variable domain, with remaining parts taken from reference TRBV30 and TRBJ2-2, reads SQTIHQWPATLVQPVGSPLSLECTVEGTSNPNLYWYRQAAGRGLQLLFYSVGIGQISSEVPQNLSASRPQDRQFILSSKKLLLSDSGFYLCAWREFFPGELFFGEGSRLTVL.